These T cell receptor beta chains were read from a single sample in a study of blood T cell repertoires in COVID-19. Produced via immunoSEQ multiplex PCR; TCRdb's table is partial and in-frame only. Here the sample spans over 25,000 clones, roughly nine tenths being singletons. Sequenced input: peripheral blood. These receptors were obtained from a man in his forties or fifties with active COVID-19. The conserved cysteine and the conserved F or W are not part of the CDR3 here. Each record gives: D gene, clone size, V gene, CDR3 protein. A D gene is named only where the DNA matches it firmly. The size field is filled for only some rows; it gives once, few, many or a size class.

TRBD2 NA TRBV10-2 ASKPLAGHNEQF
TRBD2 NA TRBV7-9 ASSLGLAPTDTQY
NA NA TRBV9 ASSGGIAARTDTQY
TRBD2 NA TRBV24-1 ATNGGRASNEQF
TRBD2 NA TRBV6-1 ASTLAGAETQY
TRBD2 NA TRBV5-1 ASSLDPPGLAGGPGETQY
TRBD1 NA TRBV6-5 ASSWSRGGARGYT
TRBD2 few TRBV7-8 ASSTGTSGYNEQF
TRBD1 once TRBV5-1 ASSLFRGPQETQY
TRBD1 NA TRBV5-1 ASSLIQGGDEQF
NA NA TRBV2 ASSYNREGGYT
NA NA TRBV7-3 ASSLTVPAYEQY
NA NA TRBV7-9 ASSLRGAVETQY
NA NA TRBV6-5 ASSYSEGSLSYGYT
NA NA TRBV28 ASSFLTANYGYT
TRBD1 once TRBV19 ASSVQGGYTEAF
NA NA TRBV28 ASSLGGSVRELF
NA NA TRBV7-5 ARSPGQGSSTRYGYT